One and the same sample provided the 16 T cell receptor beta chains below, sequenced in a study of cytomegalovirus exposure and HLA in healthy donors. PCR primers comprised 60 Vbeta and 13 Jbeta primers. TCRdb's copy holds only in-frame clones and misses some; the assay was immunoSEQ multiplex PCR. The table lists under 250,000 clones, over 80% of them singletons, with over 0.65% in the top ten. The sequenced material came from PBMCs. These receptor sequences come from a boy between 2 and 10 years old in good health and CMV-seronegative.

The V call is TRBV9, the J call TRBJ2-5; TRBD2 aligns across 9 bases. Germline V gene sequence: CDR1 SGDLS, CDR2 YYNGEE. J was trimmed by 1 base and V by 4 bases; bases with no gene match: 2. There are 14 residues in the CDR3. Here the CDR3 reads CASSRAGGQETQYF. CDR3 in DNA: TGTGCCAGCAGCAGAGCGGGGGGCCAAGAGACCCAGTACTTC. Based on the CDR3 plus reference TRBV9 and TRBJ2-5, the full variable domain is DSGVTQTPKHLITATGQRVTLRCSPRSGDLSVYWYQQSLDQGLQFLIQYYNGEERAKGNILERFSAQQFPDLHSELNLSSLELGDSALYFCASSRAGGQETQYFGPGTRLLVL.

This chain links TRBV25-1 with TRBJ2-5, with 9 bases aligning to TRBD1. Per germline, CDR1 MGHDK and CDR2 SYGVNS. V gave up 8 bases and J gave up 11 bases; unmatched junction bases: 18. This CDR3 comprises 15 residues. This CDR3 reads CASSSARDRDQEQYF. The DNA for the CDR3 is TGTGCCAGCTCCTCCGCCCGGGACAGGGATCAAGAGCAGTACTTC.

The CDR3 sequence is CASSSTFDQGADQPQHF. The CDR3 region has the DNA TGTGCCAGCAGTTCAACCTTTGATCAGGGGGCGGATCAGCCCCAGCATTTT. The gene calls are TRBV7-9 and TRBJ1-5; 8 bases line up with TRBD1. CDR1 is SEHNR, CDR2 FQNEAQ, per germline (reference sequence). CDR3 length: 17 residues. Trimming cost V 6 bases and J 5 bases; bases outside gene matches: 15.

The V gene is TRBV7-8, the J gene TRBJ2-7; TRBD2 matches 7 bases. Germline-derived CDR1 and CDR2 are SGHVS and FQNEAQ. V gave up 5 bases and J gave up 5 bases; unmatched junction bases: 9. The CDR3 contains 14 residues. The CDR3: CASSPSAGDHEQYF. CDR3 in DNA: TGTGCCAGCAGCCCGTCGGCGGGGGACCACGAGCAGTACTTC.

The CDR3 loop is CASSLWTSGTLEQYF. The CDR3 DNA follows: TGCGCCAGCAGCCTGTGGACTAGCGGGACGCTAGAGCAGTACTTC. The chain uses TRBV4-1 and TRBJ2-5; 12 nucleotides match TRBD2. Germline V gives CDR1 MGHRA, CDR2 YSYEKL. This CDR3 is 15 amino acids long. Trimming removed 4 bases from V and 11 bases from J; junction bases left unmatched: 11.

The chain has TRBV6-5 and TRBJ1-1; TRBD1 agrees at 8 bases. This CDR3 has 13 amino acids. Germline lookup yields CDR1 MNHEY and CDR2 SVGAGI. Trimming at V came to 5 bases and at J to 6 bases, leaving 5 bases not matched to a gene. This CDR3 is CASSGQGYAEAFF. The CDR3 DNA follows: TGTGCCAGCAGTGGACAGGGTTACGCTGAAGCTTTCTTT.

The genes are TRBV27 and TRBJ1-1; perhaps TRBD1 as D (5 bases). The germline CDR1 and CDR2 sequences are MNHEY and SMNVEV (reference sequence). The CDR3 runs 14 residues. Trimming removed 7 bases from V and 1 base from J, with 13 bases in between. CDR3 in amino acids: CASTAAGGNTEAFF. In DNA form, the CDR3 reads TGTGCCAGCACCGCAGCGGGGGGGAACACTGAAGCTTTCTTT.

The chain carries TRBV10-3 and TRBJ2-1; 8 bases are shared with TRBD2. Germline values: CDR1 ENHRY, CDR2 SYGVKD. J was trimmed by 8 bases and V by 2 bases; bases with no gene match: 17. The CDR3 has 18 amino acids. CDR3 sequence reads: CAISEGWREAVSFDEQFF. The CDR3 nucleotides are TGTGCCATCAGTGAGGGGTGGCGGGAGGCCGTCAGCTTCGATGAGCAGTTCTTC.

This chain joins TRBV6-5 and TRBJ2-3, with TRBD2 identical over 13 bases. Germline CDR1 and CDR2: MNHEY and SVGAGI. The CDR3 runs 15 residues. With V trimmed by 6 bases and J by 4 bases, 4 bases remained unmatched. CDR3 sequence: CASSPGTSGADTQYF. The CDR3 coding sequence is TGTGCCAGCAGCCCCGGGACTAGCGGGGCAGATACGCAGTATTTT.

The J gene is TRBJ1-1, the V gene TRBV12-5; D might be TRBD1 (5 bases). Trimming removed 0 bases from V and 5 bases from J, with 16 bases in between. The CDR3 contains 16 residues. Germline-derived CDR1 and CDR2 are LGHNT and FRNRAP. The CDR3 here is CASGLVLGQGWTEAFF. CDR3 DNA sequence: TGTGCTAGTGGTTTGGTACTTGGGCAGGGCTGGACTGAAGCTTTCTTT.

V usage is TRBV18 and J usage is TRBJ1-1, with unresolved D. V was shortened by 2 bases and J by 1 base, with 17 bases between the two germline ends. This CDR3 is built from 17 residues. Germline V CDR1 and CDR2: KGHSH, LQKENI. As DNA, the CDR3 is TGTGCCAGCTCACCAGAACCTGGTCTCCTAGCGAACACTGAAGCTTTCTTT. Its protein product is CASSPEPGLLANTEAFF.

The rearrangement joins TRBV5-1 to TRBJ2-7; TRBD2 matches at 7 bases. This CDR3 contains 15 residues. Per germline, CDR1 SGHRS and CDR2 YFSETQ. J was trimmed by 5 bases and V by 0 bases; bases with no gene match: 8. The CDR3 bases are TGCGCCAGCAGCTTGGGTGCAGGACTAGGGGACGAGCAGTACTTC. Protein: CASSLGAGLGDEQYF.

This clone was seen a few times. The V gene is TRBV4-1, the J gene TRBJ1-1; D is possibly TRBD1 (5 bases). Trimming left V 6 bases short and J 6 bases short, with 8 bases between. The CDR3 totals 11 residues. Per germline, CDR1 MGHRA and CDR2 YSYEKL. The chain's CDR3 is CASSRGAEAFF. In DNA, the CDR3 is TGCGCCAGCAGTCGGGGGGCTGAAGCTTTCTTT.

This chain connects TRBV7-9 to TRBJ2-3, with 7 bases matching TRBD2. CDR1 and CDR2 from the germline V gene are SEHNR and FQNEAQ (reference sequence). The CDR3 is 16 amino acids. V was clipped by 8 bases and J by 4 bases; unmatched bases: 15. This CDR3 reads CASPVEALAVPDTQYF. The CDR3 DNA reads TGTGCCAGCCCCGTCGAGGCGCTAGCGGTTCCAGATACGCAGTATTTT.

The table lists this clone with a count of one. The chain uses TRBV5-6 and TRBJ2-3; D gene ambiguous. Germline V lookup: CDR1 SGHDT, CDR2 YYEEEE. V was cut by 2 bases and J by 2 bases, with 9 bases left in between. This CDR3 is built from 14 residues. CDR3 protein: CASSLGRPTDTQYF. CDR3 coding DNA: TGTGCCAGCAGCTTAGGCAGGCCCACAGATACGCAGTATTTT.

V usage is TRBV11-2 and J usage is TRBJ1-4; a weak D match, TRBD1 (5 bases). Germline assignment: CDR1 SGHAT and CDR2 FQNNGV. V was shortened by 5 bases and J by 6 bases, with 22 bases between the two germline ends. The CDR3 has 17 amino acids. The CDR3 protein is CASSARPGRVEDEKLFF. Here the CDR3 DNA reads TGTGCCAGCAGCGCCCGTCCGGGCAGGGTAGAGGATGAAAAACTGTTTTTT.